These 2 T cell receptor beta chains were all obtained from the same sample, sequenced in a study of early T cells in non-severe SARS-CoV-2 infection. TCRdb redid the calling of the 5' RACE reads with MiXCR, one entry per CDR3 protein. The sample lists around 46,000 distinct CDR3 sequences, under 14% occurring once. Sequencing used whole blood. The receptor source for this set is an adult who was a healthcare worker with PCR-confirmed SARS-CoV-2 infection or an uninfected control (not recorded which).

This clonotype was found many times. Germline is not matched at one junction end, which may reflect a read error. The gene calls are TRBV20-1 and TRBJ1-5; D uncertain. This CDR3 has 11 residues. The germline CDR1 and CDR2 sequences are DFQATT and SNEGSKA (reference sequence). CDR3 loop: CSAGFNQPQLF. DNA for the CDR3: TGCAGTGCTGGTTTTAATCAGCCCCAGCTTTTT.

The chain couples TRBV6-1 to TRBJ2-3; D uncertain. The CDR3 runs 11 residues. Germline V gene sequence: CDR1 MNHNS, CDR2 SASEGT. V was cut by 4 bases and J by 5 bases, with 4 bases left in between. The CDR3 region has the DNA TGTGCCAGCAGTGTGGGAGATACGCAGTATTTT. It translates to CASSVGDTQYF.